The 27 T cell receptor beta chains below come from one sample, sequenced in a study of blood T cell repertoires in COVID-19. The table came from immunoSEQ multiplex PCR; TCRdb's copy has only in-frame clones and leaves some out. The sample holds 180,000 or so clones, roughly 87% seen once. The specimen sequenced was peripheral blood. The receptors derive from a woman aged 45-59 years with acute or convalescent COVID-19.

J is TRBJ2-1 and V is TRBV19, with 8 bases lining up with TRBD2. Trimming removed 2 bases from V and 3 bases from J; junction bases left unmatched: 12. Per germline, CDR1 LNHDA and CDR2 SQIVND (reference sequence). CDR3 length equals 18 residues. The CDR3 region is CASSISAAGEVFYNEQFF. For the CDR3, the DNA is TGTGCCAGTAGTATATCCGCAGCGGGAGAGGTGTTCTACAATGAGCAGTTCTTC.

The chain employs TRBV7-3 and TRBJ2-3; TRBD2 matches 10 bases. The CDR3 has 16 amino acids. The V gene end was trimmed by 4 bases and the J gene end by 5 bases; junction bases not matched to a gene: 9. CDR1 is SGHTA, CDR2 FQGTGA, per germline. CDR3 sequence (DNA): TGTGCCAGCAGCTCCCCGGAGCGGGGGGGCCGAGATACGCAGTATTTT. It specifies CASSSPERGGRDTQYF. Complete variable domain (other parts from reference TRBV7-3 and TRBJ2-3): GAGVSQTPSNKVTEKGKYVELRCDPISGHTALYWYRQSLGQGPEFLIYFQGTGAADDSGLPNDRFFAVRPEGSVSTLKIQRTERGDSAVYLCASSSPERGGRDTQYFGPGTRLTVL.

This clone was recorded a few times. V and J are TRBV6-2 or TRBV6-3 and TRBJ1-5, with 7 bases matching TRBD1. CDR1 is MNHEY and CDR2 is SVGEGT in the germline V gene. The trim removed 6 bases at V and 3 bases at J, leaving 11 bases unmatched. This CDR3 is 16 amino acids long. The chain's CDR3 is CASSTPGTDHNQPQHF. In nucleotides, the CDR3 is TGTGCCAGCAGCACACCCGGGACAGACCACAATCAGCCCCAGCATTTT.

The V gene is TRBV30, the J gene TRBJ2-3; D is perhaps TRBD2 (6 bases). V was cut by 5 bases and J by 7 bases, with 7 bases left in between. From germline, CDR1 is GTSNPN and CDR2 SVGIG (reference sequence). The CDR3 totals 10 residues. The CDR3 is CAWGTYTQYF. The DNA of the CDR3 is TGTGCCTGGGGGACTTATACGCAGTATTTT.

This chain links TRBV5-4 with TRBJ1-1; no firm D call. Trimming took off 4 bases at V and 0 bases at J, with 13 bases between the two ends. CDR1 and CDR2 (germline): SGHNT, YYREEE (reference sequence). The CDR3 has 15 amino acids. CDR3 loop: CASSAHAVMNTEAFF. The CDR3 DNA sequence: TGTGCCAGCAGCGCGCACGCGGTCATGAACACTGAAGCTTTCTTT.

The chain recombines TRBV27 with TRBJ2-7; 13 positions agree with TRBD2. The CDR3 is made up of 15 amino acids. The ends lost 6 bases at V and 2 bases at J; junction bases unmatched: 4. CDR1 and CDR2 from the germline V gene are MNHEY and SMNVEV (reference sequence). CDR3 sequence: CASRTTSGRAYEQYF. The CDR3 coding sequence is TGTGCCAGCAGAACTACTAGCGGGAGGGCCTACGAGCAGTACTTC.

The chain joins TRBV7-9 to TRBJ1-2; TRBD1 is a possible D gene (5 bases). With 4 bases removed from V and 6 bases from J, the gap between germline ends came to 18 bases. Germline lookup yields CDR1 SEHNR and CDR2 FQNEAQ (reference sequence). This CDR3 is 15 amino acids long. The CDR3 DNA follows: TGTGCCAGCAGCTCACACATCGGACAAGTCAATGGCTACACCTTC. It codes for CASSSHIGQVNGYTF.

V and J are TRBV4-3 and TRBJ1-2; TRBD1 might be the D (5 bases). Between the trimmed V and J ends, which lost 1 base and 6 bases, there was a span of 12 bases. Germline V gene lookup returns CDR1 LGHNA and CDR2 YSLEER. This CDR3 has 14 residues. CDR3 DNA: TGCGCCAGCAGCCAAGGTGCAGGGAGGGATGGCTACACCTTC. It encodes CASSQGAGRDGYTF.

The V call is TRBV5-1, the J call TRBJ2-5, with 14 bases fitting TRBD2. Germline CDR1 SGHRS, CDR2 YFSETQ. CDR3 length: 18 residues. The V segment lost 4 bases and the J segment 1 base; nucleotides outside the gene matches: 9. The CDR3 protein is CASSAGLAGGPSQETQYF. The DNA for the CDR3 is TGCGCCAGCAGCGCTGGACTAGCGGGGGGCCCAAGCCAAGAGACCCAGTACTTC.

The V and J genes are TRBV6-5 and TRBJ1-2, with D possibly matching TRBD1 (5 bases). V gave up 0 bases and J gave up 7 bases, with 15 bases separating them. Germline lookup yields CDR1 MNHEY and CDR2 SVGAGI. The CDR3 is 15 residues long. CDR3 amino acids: CASSYSGGELGGYTF. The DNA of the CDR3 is TGTGCCAGCAGTTACTCTGGAGGGGAGCTTGGTGGCTACACCTTC.

CDR3 DNA sequence: TGTGCCAGCAGCTTTCGACAGGGTGGCTACGAGCAGTACTTC. Its protein is CASSFRQGGYEQYF. V usage is TRBV7-2 and J usage is TRBJ2-7, with 7 bases aligning to TRBD1. CDR1 is SGHTA and CDR2 is FQGNSA in the germline V gene. The CDR3 runs to 14 residues. With V trimmed by 3 bases and J by 3 bases, 5 bases remained unmatched.

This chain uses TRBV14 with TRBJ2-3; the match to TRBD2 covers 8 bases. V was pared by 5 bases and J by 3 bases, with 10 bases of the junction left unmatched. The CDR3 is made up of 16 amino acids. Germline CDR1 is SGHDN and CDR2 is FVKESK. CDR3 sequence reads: CASSFRLATGTDTQYF. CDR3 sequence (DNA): TGTGCCAGCAGCTTCCGACTAGCGACTGGTACAGATACGCAGTATTTT.

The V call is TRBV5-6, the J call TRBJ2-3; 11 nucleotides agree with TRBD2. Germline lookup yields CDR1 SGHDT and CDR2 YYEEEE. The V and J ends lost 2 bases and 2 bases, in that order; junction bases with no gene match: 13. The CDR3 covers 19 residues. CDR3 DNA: TGTGCCAGCAGCTTTGGAATTTCCAGGACTAGCGGGCTCACAGATACGCAGTATTTT. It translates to CASSFGISRTSGLTDTQYF.

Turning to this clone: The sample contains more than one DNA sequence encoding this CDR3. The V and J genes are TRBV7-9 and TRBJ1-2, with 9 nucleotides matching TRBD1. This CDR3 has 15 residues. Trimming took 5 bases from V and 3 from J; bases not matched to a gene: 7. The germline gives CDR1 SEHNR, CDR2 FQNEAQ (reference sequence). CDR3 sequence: CASSLRTGGDYGYTF. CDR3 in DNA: TGTGCCAGCAGCCTTAGAACAGGGGGCGACTATGGCTACACCTTC.

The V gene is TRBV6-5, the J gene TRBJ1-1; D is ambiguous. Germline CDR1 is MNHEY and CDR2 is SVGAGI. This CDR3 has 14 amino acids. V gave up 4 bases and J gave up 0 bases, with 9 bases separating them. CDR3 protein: CASSSPMMNTEAFF. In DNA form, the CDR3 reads TGTGCCAGCAGTTCCCCTATGATGAACACTGAAGCTTTCTTT.

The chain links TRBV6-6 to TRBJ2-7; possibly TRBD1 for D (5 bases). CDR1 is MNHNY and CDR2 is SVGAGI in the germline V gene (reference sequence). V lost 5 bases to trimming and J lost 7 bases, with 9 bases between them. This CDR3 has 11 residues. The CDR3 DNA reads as TGTGCCAGCAGTCAGAAGGGGGAGCAGTACTTC. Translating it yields CASSQKGEQYF.

CDR3 loop: CASIWLRGPYYEQYF. The CDR3 bases are TGCGCCAGCATCTGGTTGCGGGGACCCTACTACGAGCAGTACTTC. This chain connects TRBV10-1 to TRBJ2-7, with D perhaps TRBD2 (6 bases). V was cut by 7 bases and J by 3 bases, with 19 bases left in between. The germline gives CDR1 WNHNN, CDR2 SYGVQD (reference sequence). The CDR3 totals 15 residues.

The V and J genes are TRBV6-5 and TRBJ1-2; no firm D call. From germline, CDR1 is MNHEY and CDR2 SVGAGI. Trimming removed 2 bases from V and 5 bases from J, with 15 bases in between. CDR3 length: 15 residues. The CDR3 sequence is CASSYSTDSLYGYTF. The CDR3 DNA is TGTGCCAGCAGTTACAGTACAGATTCACTGTATGGCTACACCTTC.

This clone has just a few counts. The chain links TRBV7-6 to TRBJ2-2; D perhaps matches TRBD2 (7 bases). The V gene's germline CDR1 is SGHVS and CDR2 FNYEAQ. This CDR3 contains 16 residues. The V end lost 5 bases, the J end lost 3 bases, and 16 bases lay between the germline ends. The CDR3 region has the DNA TGTGCCAGCAGCCCCTGGGCGGGGGCCTACACCGGGGAGCTGTTTTTT. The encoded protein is CASSPWAGAYTGELFF.

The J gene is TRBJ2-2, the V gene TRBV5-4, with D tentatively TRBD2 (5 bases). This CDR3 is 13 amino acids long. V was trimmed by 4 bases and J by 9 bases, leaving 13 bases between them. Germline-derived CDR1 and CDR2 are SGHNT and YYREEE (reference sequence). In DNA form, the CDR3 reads TGTGCCAGCAGCCAGGTGGCGGGTAGGGAGCTGTTTTTT. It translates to CASSQVAGRELFF.

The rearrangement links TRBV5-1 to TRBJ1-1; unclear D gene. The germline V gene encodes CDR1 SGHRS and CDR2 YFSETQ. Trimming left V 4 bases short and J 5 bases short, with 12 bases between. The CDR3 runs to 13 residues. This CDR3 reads CASSPGQATEAFF. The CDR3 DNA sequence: TGCGCCAGCAGCCCTGGGCAGGCGACTGAAGCTTTCTTT.

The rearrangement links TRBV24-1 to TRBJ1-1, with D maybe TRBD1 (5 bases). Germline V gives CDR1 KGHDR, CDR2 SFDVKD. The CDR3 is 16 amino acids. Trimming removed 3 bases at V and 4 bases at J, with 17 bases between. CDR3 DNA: TGTGCCACCAGTGATCGCACGGACATAACACTCACTGAAGCTTTCTTT. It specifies CATSDRTDITLTEAFF.

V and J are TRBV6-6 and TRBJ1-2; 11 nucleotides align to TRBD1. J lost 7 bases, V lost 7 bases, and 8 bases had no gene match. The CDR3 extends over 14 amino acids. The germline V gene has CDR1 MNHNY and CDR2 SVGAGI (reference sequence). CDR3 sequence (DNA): TGTGCCAGCACCATGGGACAGGGGGTACTTGGCTACACCTTC. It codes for CASTMGQGVLGYTF.

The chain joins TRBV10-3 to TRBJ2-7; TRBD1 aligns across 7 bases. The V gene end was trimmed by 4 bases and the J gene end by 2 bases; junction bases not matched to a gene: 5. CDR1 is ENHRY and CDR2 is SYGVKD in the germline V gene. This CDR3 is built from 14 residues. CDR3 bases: TGTGCCATCAGTGCGGGACAGTTAACCTACGAGCAGTACTTC. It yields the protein CAISAGQLTYEQYF.

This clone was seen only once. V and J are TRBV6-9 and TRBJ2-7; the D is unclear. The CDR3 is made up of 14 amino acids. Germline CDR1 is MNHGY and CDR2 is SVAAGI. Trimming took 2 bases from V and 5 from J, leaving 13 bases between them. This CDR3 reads CASSYVPGDDEQYF. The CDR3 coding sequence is TGTGCCAGCAGTTATGTTCCGGGTGACGACGAGCAGTACTTC.

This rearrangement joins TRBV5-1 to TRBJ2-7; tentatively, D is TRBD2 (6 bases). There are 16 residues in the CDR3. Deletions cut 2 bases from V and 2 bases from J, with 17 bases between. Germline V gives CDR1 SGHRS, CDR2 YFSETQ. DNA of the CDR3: TGCGCCAGCAGCTTAGCCCCGGGAGACGGGACCTACGAGCAGTACTTC. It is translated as CASSLAPGDGTYEQYF.

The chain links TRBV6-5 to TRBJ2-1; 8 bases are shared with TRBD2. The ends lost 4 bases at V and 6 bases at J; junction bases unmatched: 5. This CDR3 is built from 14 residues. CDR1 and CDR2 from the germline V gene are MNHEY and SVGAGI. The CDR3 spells CASSWREVTNEQFF. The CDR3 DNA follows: TGTGCCAGCAGTTGGCGGGAGGTGACCAATGAGCAGTTCTTC.